The 16 T cell receptor beta chains presented below share a single source sample, sequenced in a study of T cells after yellow fever vaccination. A single record per CDR3 protein comes from TCRdb applying MiXCR to the 5' RACE reads. The profile shows about 50,000 distinct CDR3 sequences, about 7.4% of them singletons. This sample comprised CD8+ T cells sorted from PBMCs, obtained less than 16 days after the first yellow fever vaccination. Receptors originate from a man aged 18 to 35 who received the YFV17D yellow fever vaccine.

The sample holds many counts of this clonotype. The chain joins TRBV4-1 to TRBJ1-2; TRBD1 matches 9 bases. Germline CDR1 is MGHRA and CDR2 is YSYEKL. CDR3 length: 15 amino acids. J was trimmed by 1 base and V by 2 bases; bases with no gene match: 2. The CDR3 protein is CASSQSTGGNYGYTF. The CDR3 DNA reads TGCGCCAGCAGCCAATCGACAGGGGGTAACTATGGCTACACCTTC.

This clonotype was recorded many times. The V and J genes are TRBV28 and TRBJ2-7, with D unresolved. With 3 bases removed from V and 0 bases from J, the gap between germline ends came to 6 bases. Germline CDR1 reads MDHEN; CDR2 reads SYDVKM. The CDR3 is 13 amino acids. CDR3: CASSFRNSYEQYV. The CDR3, as DNA: TGTGCCAGCAGTTTCAGGAACTCCTACGAGCAGTACGTC.

This clonotype is a singleton in its sample. The V and J genes are TRBV7-9 and TRBJ2-7, with 7 positions matching TRBD1. The CDR3 consists of 13 residues. Germline CDR1 and CDR2: SEHNR and FQNEAQ (reference sequence). The CDR3 nucleotides read TGTGCCAGCAGCCCGGGACAGCTCTACGAGCATTACGTC. Protein product: CASSPGQLYEHYV.

A note on this clonotype: Being one base from a much bigger clone, this may be a read error. In this CDR3 the conserved last residue, phenylalanine or tryptophan, is missing, so a read error is likely. The rearrangement links TRBV19 to TRBJ2-3, with D hard to call. The CDR3 spans 12 residues. V was trimmed by 1 base and J by 1 base, leaving 0 bases between them. Per the germline V gene, CDR1 is LNHDA and CDR2 is SQIVND (reference sequence). The CDR3 is CASSIGTDTQYL. CDR3 nucleotide sequence: TGTGCCAGTAGTATAGGCACAGATACGCAGTATCTT.

This clonotype was counted at least ten times. The V call is TRBV5-6, the J call TRBJ2-3; D remains ambiguous. CDR3 size: 13 residues. The V end lost 0 bases, the J end lost 4 bases, and 6 bases lay between the germline ends. Germline V CDR1 and CDR2: SGHDT, YYEEEE. The CDR3, as DNA: TGTGCCAGCAGCTTGGGAGGCCCAGATACGCAGTATTTT. This sequence encodes CASSLGGPDTQYF.

Ten or more counts support this clonotype. The V call is TRBV20-1, the J call TRBJ2-3, with D possibly matching TRBD2 (5 bases). Germline CDR1 is DFQATT and CDR2 is SNEGSKA (reference sequence). The V end was cut by 1 base, the J end by 0 bases, with 11 bases between. The CDR3 runs 15 residues. CDR3 loop: CSARVVGDSTDTQYF. CDR3 nucleotides: TGCAGTGCTAGAGTTGTGGGAGACAGCACAGATACGCAGTATTTT.

The sample holds many counts of this clonotype. The CDR3 DNA sequence: TGCGCCAGCAGCTTGGGAGAGGGCCTCTACGAGCAGTACGTC. Translation gives CASSLGEGLYEQYV. The chain joins TRBV5-1 to TRBJ2-7; tentatively, D is TRBD2 (5 bases). V lost 0 bases and J 3 bases, leaving 10 bases between the germline ends. This CDR3 contains 14 residues. CDR1 and CDR2 (germline): SGHRS, YFSETQ.

At least ten counts were recorded for this clonotype. The chain has TRBV27 and TRBJ2-2; TRBD1 aligns across 8 bases. The ends lost 6 bases at V and 4 bases at J; junction bases unmatched: 7. This CDR3 spans 15 amino acids. The V gene's germline CDR1 is MNHEY and CDR2 SMNVEV (reference sequence). CDR3 sequence (DNA): TGTGCCAGCAGCCAATGGACAGGGCCCACCGGGGAGCTGTTTTTT. Translation: CASSQWTGPTGELFF.

In its sample, this clonotype was seen many times. The chain has TRBV10-3 and TRBJ1-1; the D gene is possibly TRBD1 (5 bases). V was pared by 5 bases and J by 10 bases, with 17 bases between. Germline values: CDR1 ENHRY, CDR2 SYGVKD. This CDR3 region has 13 residues. CDR3 sequence: CAISPTEDPIAFF. The CDR3 coding sequence is TGTGCCATCAGTCCGACAGAAGACCCTATAGCTTTCTTT.

This clonotype was seen ten or more times. CDR3 region: CASSLWTEEAETQYF. The CDR3 DNA follows: TGTGCCAGCAGCCTCTGGACAGAAGAAGCAGAGACCCAGTACTTC. The chain uses TRBV7-9 and TRBJ2-5; tentatively, D is TRBD1 (6 bases). The CDR3 is made up of 15 amino acids. Trimming stripped 5 bases from V and 4 bases from J, with 17 bases between. The germline gives CDR1 SEHNR, CDR2 FQNEAQ (reference sequence). Looking up the rest from reference TRBV7-9 and TRBJ2-5 gives the full variable domain: DTGVSQNPRHKITKRGQNVTFRCDPISEHNRLYWYRQTLGQGPEFLTYFQNEAQLEKSRLLSDRFSAERPKGSFSTLEIQRTEQGDSAMYLCASSLWTEEAETQYFGPGTRLLVL.

This clonotype came up a few times. This chain uses TRBV5-8 with TRBJ2-7; weak D call: TRBD1 (5 bases). This CDR3 has 13 residues. The V end lost 2 bases, the J end lost 5 bases, and 11 bases lay between the germline ends. CDR1 and CDR2 from the germline V gene are SGHTS and YDEGEE. The chain's CDR3 is CASSFRGVNEQYF. The CDR3 DNA sequence: TGTGCCAGCAGCTTTAGGGGCGTCAACGAGCAGTACTTC.

This clonotype appeared many times. The chain joins TRBV7-8 to TRBJ2-3; 8 nucleotides line up with TRBD2. V gave up 2 bases and J gave up 2 bases; unmatched junction bases: 3. The CDR3 totals 15 residues. Germline V gene sequence: CDR1 SGHVS, CDR2 FQNEAQ. The chain's CDR3 is CASSLIAGFTDTQYF. The CDR3 bases are TGTGCCAGCAGCTTAATAGCGGGGTTCACAGATACGCAGTATTTT.

The chain uses TRBV10-3 and TRBJ2-6; maybe TRBD2 (5 bases). With 8 bases removed from V and 0 bases from J, the gap between germline ends came to 17 bases. The length of the CDR3 is 17 residues. Germline CDR1 is ENHRY and CDR2 is SYGVKD. The CDR3 DNA reads TGTGCCATCGGCGGACTCGTTCATTTCTCTGGGGCCAACGTCCTGACTTTC. As protein: CAIGGLVHFSGANVLTF.

V gene TRBV12-3 or TRBV12-4 combines with J gene TRBJ1-1; 7 bases line up with TRBD1. The CDR3 consists of 14 residues. The J segment lost 1 base and the V segment lost 6 bases, leaving 5 bases of the junction unmatched. The CDR3 reads CASRIRQGNTEAFF. Here the CDR3 DNA reads TGTGCCAGCAGGATTAGACAGGGGAACACTGAAGCTTTCTTT.

The chain recombines TRBV6-1 with TRBJ2-7; D might be TRBD1 or TRBD2, each matching 5 bases. The CDR3 runs to 16 residues. Per germline, CDR1 MNHNS and CDR2 SASEGT. V lost 6 bases and J 2 bases, leaving 20 bases between the germline ends. Here the CDR3 DNA reads TGTGCCAGCAGGAAAGGGACGCAGGCCTTGGCCTACGAGCAGTACGTC. Its protein is CASRKGTQALAYEQYV.

This clonotype has a count of ten or more. The rearrangement links TRBV4-2 to TRBJ2-5; TRBD2 aligns across 8 bases. Germline V lookup: CDR1 LGHNA, CDR2 YNFKEQ. V lost 5 bases to trimming and J lost 2 bases; unmatched junction nucleotides: 4. The CDR3 covers 14 residues. The CDR3 DNA reads TGTGCCAGCAGCAGCGGGGGCCGACAAGAGACCCAGTACTTC. Protein product: CASSSGGRQETQYF.